A single T cell receptor (beta chain) is shown here with its context. What this receptor recognizes is not known. No qualities accompany the bases; no much larger clone lies one base away. Taken from cysteine to phenylalanine, the CDR3 has 13 residues. Of the read, only the CDR3 DNA is kept; its 39 bases are in frame from base 1. Looking up the germline V gene yields CDR1 SGHTA and CDR2 FQGNSA. V ends up 3 bases short and J 4 bases short, with an unmatched junction base count of 2. This sample's treatment or condition label indicates: approximately 10-day PBMC culture with coronavirus spike peptide pools or control peptides (ViraFEST assay). The study used the ViraFEST assay, which expanded antigen-specific T cells with peptide pools and then identified expanded clonotypes by TCR sequencing. Positive SARS-CoV-2 PCR tests in the convalescent patients dated from March to December 2020, before Alpha, Beta and Delta variants emerged in the United States. Each well held 2.2 million or so PBMCs cultured in IMDM containing around 5% human AB serum and roughly 9.7 IU/ml IL-2, with around 9.2 ug/ml peptide pools added. Half of the culture medium was replaced with fresh IL-2-containing medium on days 3 and 7. CD4+ T cells were isolated after about 10 days of culture through negative selection using the EasySep CD4+ T cell isolation kit. PBMCs were separated from whole blood using Ficoll-Paque Plus gradient centrifugation and then either used fresh or cryopreserved at -140C. Culture conditions were generally each tested in triplicate wells.

The data were obtained in a study of vaccination and CD4 T cells after COVID-19 (dated by TCRdb to between 2022 and 2023). In terms of the full investigation: Convalescent patients had a positive SARS-CoV-2 result on nasal swab PCR, and of these patients, several had mild disease and one had severe disease. The convalescent cohort comprised six males and four females, including two Hispanic individuals, seven Caucasians, two Asians and one multiracial person. Post-COVID blood samples were collected from convalescent patients a median of around 100 days after diagnosis, with a range of about 30 to 170 days. Participants got two doses of the Pfizer-BioNTech BNT162b2 vaccine (n=8) or two doses of the Moderna mRNA-1273 vaccine (n=2). In fewer than 12 COVID-19 convalescent patients and a handful of infection-naive healthy vaccine recipients, researchers compared the spike-specific CD4+ TCR repertoire from before mRNA vaccination with the repertoire from after. Post-vaccine blood samples were collected a median of approximately 77 days after the second vaccine dose, ranging from roughly 13 to 250 days. Overlapping spike peptide pools from SARS-CoV-2 and from the common cold coronaviruses HCoV-NL63, HCoV-OC43 and HCoV-229E were used as culture stimuli. As controls, cultures received a CEFX viral epitope pool (the positive control), an HIV-1 Nef peptide pool (the negative control), or no peptide at all.

General findings and caveats noted by the study authors: In convalescent patients, nearly all vaccine-specific clones (304 of 307) were found to be mono-reactive for SARS-CoV-2 spike rather than cross-reactive with common cold coronaviruses. The median count of SARS-CoV-2-reactive clonotypes went up from 21 after infection to more than 30 after vaccination, although the change was not significant. Relatively few convalescent patients were included in the study, and early timepoints after natural infection were not analyzed. Among the post-vaccine SARS-CoV-2-reactive clones in convalescent patients, a median approximately 86% showed up only after vaccination, which suggests vaccine-specific priming.

The library relied on PCR. DNA from cultured CD4+ T cells underwent TCR sequencing with the Oncomine TCR Beta short-read assay at the Johns Hopkins FTIC core. Genomic DNA was extracted from the cultured CD4+ T cells with the QIAamp micro DNA kit. The Oncomine TCR Beta libraries from cultured CD4+ T cells were pooled using unique dual indexes and then sequenced on an Illumina iSeq 100. Turning to the authors' computational methods: Non-productive sequences were removed, and CDR3s not starting with C, not ending with F or W, or shorter than 7 amino acids were discarded. Antigen-specific clonotypes were identified with the MANAFEST web application by comparing peptide-stimulated wells with reference and other culture wells. For a clone to be called positive, the clone needed an FDR below 0.05, an odds ratio above 5, and a productive frequency above 0.1% in at least two of three replicate wells. Cross-reactive clonotypes were defined as significantly expanded in both SARS-CoV-2 spike wells and at least one common cold coronavirus spike condition. Using R version 3.6.1, CDR3 homology was evaluated through Levenshtein distances (stringdist) along with unrooted phylogenetic trees (ape). The public reads were reanalyzed by TCRdb: fastp trimming at Q25, MiXCR alignment, in-frame beta chains only. Rows matching on CDR3 protein sequence are summarized as one entry with the most common DNA and genes. V and J calls and clone size were set by TCRdb, not the authors. Here the sample has about 15,000 distinct CDR3 sequences; roughly half occur a single time. The ten biggest clones cover 10% of the sample.

The sample comprised CD4+ T cells from blood, cultured in vitro. This clonotype was obtained from a human donor who had recovered from COVID-19. The V and J genes are TRBV7-2 and TRBJ2-5; 7 bases in between match TRBD2. CDR3 sequence: CASSLGLIETQYF. The DNA sequence is as follows: TGTGCCAGCAGCTTGGGACTAATAGAGACCCAGTACTTC.